The 12 T cell receptor beta chains below come from one sample, sequenced in a study of a mutant IDH1 vaccine in newly diagnosed glioma. Sequencing used immunoSEQ multiplex PCR; TCRdb keeps in-frame clones, though not all of them. The table records about 48,000 clones, approximately 79% of them present only once. These receptors lack a known antigen. The time point is: week 35, safety follow-up. It was 300 ug of mutant IDH1 20-mer peptide that made up each vaccine dose, given with topical imiquimod. Sequencing was performed on PBMCs, taken from a glioma patient whose treatment included an IDH1 peptide vaccine. The receptors shown here come from a man in his forties with glioma.

V gene TRBV2 combines with J gene TRBJ1-5; 7 bases line up with TRBD1. CDR3 length: 15 residues. Trimming removed 5 bases from V and 3 bases from J; junction bases left unmatched: 7. Germline V gene sequence: CDR1 SNHLY, CDR2 FYNNEI. CDR3: CASSPTGVNNQPQHF. Written as DNA, the CDR3 is TGTGCCAGCAGTCCCACAGGGGTCAACAATCAGCCCCAGCATTTT. The whole variable domain, filled in from reference TRBV2 and TRBJ1-5, reads EPEVTQTPSHQVTQMGQEVILRCVPISNHLYFYWYRQILGQKVEFLVSFYNNEISEKSEIFDDQFSVERPDGSNFTLKIRSTKLEDSAMYFCASSPTGVNNQPQHFGDGTRLSIL.

The chain recombines TRBV14 with TRBJ2-7, with D possibly TRBD1 on 6 matching bases. V gave up 6 bases and J gave up 2 bases, with 17 bases separating them. The CDR3 loop spans 15 amino acids. Germline V gene data show CDR1 as SGHDN and CDR2 as FVKESK. The CDR3 DNA reads as TGTGCCAGCAGGGTGACAGGCAGTTTGGCCTACGAGCAGTACTTC. Translating gives CASRVTGSLAYEQYF.

The chain uses TRBV7-9 and TRBJ1-1; D gene unclear. The V gene lost 3 bases and the J gene lost 1 base, with 3 bases spanning the gap. Germline assignment: CDR1 SEHNR and CDR2 FQNEAQ (reference sequence). The CDR3 runs 12 residues. The CDR3 loop is CASSFQNTEAFF. The CDR3 DNA reads as TGTGCCAGCAGCTTTCAGAACACTGAAGCTTTCTTT.

The J gene is TRBJ1-5, the V gene TRBV6-1; no reliable D call. V lost 7 bases and J lost 7, with 11 bases in between. There are 12 residues in the CDR3. The germline V gene encodes CDR1 MNHNS and CDR2 SASEGT. This CDR3 reads CASKFGLQPQHF. The DNA for the CDR3 is TGTGCCAGCAAGTTTGGGTTGCAGCCCCAGCATTTT.

This chain links TRBV7-2 with TRBJ2-2, with D possibly being TRBD1 or TRBD2 (6 bases each). The CDR3 is 15 residues long. Per germline, CDR1 SGHTA and CDR2 FQGNSA. The V gene lost 5 bases and the J gene lost 7 bases, with 17 bases spanning the gap. CDR3: CASSPEGGSIGELFF. CDR3 nucleotides: TGTGCCAGCAGCCCCGAGGGGGGCTCCATCGGGGAGCTGTTTTTT.

The genes are TRBV2 and TRBJ1-2, with D possibly being TRBD1 (5 bases). This CDR3 is built from 14 residues. CDR1 and CDR2 from the germline V gene are SNHLY and FYNNEI. V lost 6 bases and J 6 bases, leaving 17 bases between the germline ends. CDR3: CASSPIGQGNGYTF. CDR3 DNA sequence: TGTGCCAGCAGCCCCATAGGGCAGGGCAATGGCTACACCTTC.

This chain joins TRBV7-2 and TRBJ1-2, with D unresolved. CDR3 length equals 16 residues. Germline loops: CDR1 SGHTA, CDR2 FQGNSA. Between the trimmed V and J ends, which lost 5 bases and 4 bases, there was a span of 20 bases. In DNA form, the CDR3 reads TGTGCCAGCAGCCCTCCATCAGGAACCTACCTCTATGGCTACACCTTC. It codes for CASSPPSGTYLYGYTF.

This chain links TRBV27 with TRBJ1-5; D is unclear. Trimming removed 2 bases from V and 4 bases from J, with 6 bases in between. The CDR3 extends over 13 amino acids. Germline CDR1 MNHEY, CDR2 SMNVEV (reference sequence). The CDR3 region is CASSLMGNQPQHF. In DNA form, the CDR3 reads TGTGCCAGCAGTTTAATGGGGAATCAGCCCCAGCATTTT.

V gene TRBV5-1 combines with J gene TRBJ1-1; 11 nucleotides match TRBD1. Germline V gene lookup returns CDR1 SGHRS and CDR2 YFSETQ. The junction had 6 bases not matched to a gene; V was cut back by 0 bases and J by 8 bases. The CDR3 consists of 15 residues. The CDR3 spells CASSLAGTGGSEAFF. The CDR3 DNA follows: TGCGCCAGCAGCTTGGCTGGGACAGGGGGATCGGAAGCTTTCTTT.

The chain has TRBV7-9 and TRBJ2-5; D gene unclear. Germline lookup yields CDR1 SEHNR and CDR2 FQNEAQ (reference sequence). The CDR3 length is 17 residues. The ends were cut back, 3 bases at V and 1 base at J, with 18 bases in the middle. CDR3 in amino acids: CASSFGTGTKRQETQYF. The CDR3 DNA follows: TGTGCCAGCAGCTTCGGAACCGGTACAAAGCGCCAAGAGACCCAGTACTTC.

The chain combines TRBV19 with TRBJ1-6; tentatively, D is TRBD1 (5 bases). The germline V and J ends were trimmed by 3 bases and 9 bases, with 12 bases remaining between them. The CDR3 contains 14 residues. Germline values: CDR1 LNHDA, CDR2 SQIVND (reference sequence). CDR3 in DNA: TGTGCCAGTAGTATCCTCAGGGAGGGTTCACCCCTCCACTTT. It encodes CASSILREGSPLHF.

This clone has just one count. The chain employs TRBV5-1 and TRBJ2-1, with 10 bases aligning to TRBD2. CDR1 SGHRS and CDR2 YFSETQ come from the germline V gene. With V trimmed by 2 bases and J by 5 bases, 7 bases remained unmatched. The CDR3 sequence is 16 residues long. Here the CDR3 reads CASSFTSGVPDNEQFF. The DNA of the CDR3 is TGCGCCAGCAGCTTCACTAGCGGGGTACCCGACAATGAGCAGTTCTTC.